One sample yielded the 16 T cell receptor beta chains listed below, sequenced in a study of OX40 agonist ivuxolimab in advanced cancers. The method was immunoSEQ multiplex PCR; TCRdb's version includes in-frame clones alone and lacks a portion of them. The sample carries nearly 110,000 clones, about nine tenths recorded once. Material: CD4+ or CD8+ T cells sorted from blood, obtained in a trial of the OX40 agonist ivuxolimab. These receptors originate from an adult with an advanced solid tumor such as melanoma, head and neck, liver or kidney cancer.

The chain's CDR3 is CASEGQRSYEQYF. The CDR3 DNA reads TGCGCCAGCGAAGGGCAGAGAAGCTACGAGCAGTACTTC. This chain uses TRBV10-2 with TRBJ2-7; D call uncertain. CDR3 length: 13 residues. The V end was cut by 8 bases, the J end by 3 bases, with 14 bases between. Germline V gives CDR1 WSHSY, CDR2 SAAADI.

The chain is built from TRBV25-1 and TRBJ2-7; D is undetermined. This CDR3 region has 12 residues. The ends were cut back, 3 bases at V and 2 bases at J, with 5 bases in the middle. Germline loops: CDR1 MGHDK, CDR2 SYGVNS. CDR3 sequence reads: CASSEVTYEQYF. The DNA for the CDR3 is TGTGCCAGCAGTGAGGTGACCTACGAGCAGTACTTC.

The V call is TRBV11-2, the J call TRBJ2-1, with D perhaps TRBD2 (6 bases). This CDR3 is 14 amino acids long. Germline CDR1 SGHAT, CDR2 FQNNGV. V lost 2 bases and J lost 8, with 13 bases in between. CDR3 sequence: CASSLPRLVDEQFF. The CDR3 bases are TGTGCCAGCAGCTTACCGCGACTAGTGGATGAGCAGTTCTTC.

The chain carries TRBV19 and TRBJ2-7; D gene ambiguous. The CDR3 runs to 13 residues. Deletions cut 5 bases from V and 0 bases from J, with 8 bases between. Per germline, CDR1 LNHDA and CDR2 SQIVND (reference sequence). CDR3 region: CASSRLVSYEQYF. The CDR3 DNA follows: TGTGCCAGTAGTCGACTGGTCTCCTACGAGCAGTACTTC.

The chain has TRBV5-4 and TRBJ2-3; possible D gene TRBD2, 7 bases. CDR1 SGHNT and CDR2 YYREEE come from the germline V gene (reference sequence). The germline V and J ends were trimmed by 4 bases and 3 bases, with 18 bases remaining between them. CDR3 length equals 16 residues. Written as DNA, the CDR3 is TGTGCCAGCAGCCTAGGGGGGGCCGGCCAGACAGATACGCAGTATTTT. It specifies CASSLGGAGQTDTQYF.

The rearrangement uses TRBV18 and TRBJ2-3; D unclear. Germline CDR1 KGHSH, CDR2 LQKENI. The CDR3 has 15 amino acids. The germline V and J ends were trimmed by 3 bases and 5 bases, with 15 bases remaining between them. The CDR3: CASSPIGPARDTQYF. The CDR3 nucleotides read TGTGCCAGCTCACCGATTGGGCCCGCAAGAGATACGCAGTATTTT.

The CDR3 DNA reads as TGTGCCAGCTCGACAGGGGGGTCCTACGAGCAGTACTTC. Protein product: CASSTGGSYEQYF. The genes are TRBV11-2 and TRBJ2-7; TRBD1 matches 9 bases. The CDR3 spans 13 residues. V shed 8 bases and J 1 base; nucleotides not matched to a gene: 3. Per germline, CDR1 SGHAT and CDR2 FQNNGV.

Here the CDR3 DNA reads TGTGCCTGGAGTAAGGGGCGGAGAGATTCACCCCTCCACTTT. Its protein is CAWSKGRRDSPLHF. This chain links TRBV30 with TRBJ1-6, with D perhaps TRBD1 (5 bases). The CDR3 is 14 amino acids. The germline V gene has CDR1 GTSNPN and CDR2 SVGIG (reference sequence). The V end was cut by 2 bases, the J end by 8 bases, with 13 bases between.

V and J are TRBV7-9 and TRBJ1-6; D is unclear. The CDR3 contains 13 residues. Deletions cut 0 bases from V and 8 bases from J, with 5 bases between. The V gene's germline CDR1 is SEHNR and CDR2 FQNEAQ (reference sequence). The CDR3 sequence is CASSLAGDSPLHF. As DNA, the CDR3 is TGTGCCAGCAGCTTAGCGGGCGATTCACCCCTCCACTTT.

V gene TRBV10-1 combines with J gene TRBJ2-3; 7 bases agree with TRBD1. Germline CDR1 reads WNHNN; CDR2 reads SYGVQD (reference sequence). Trimming took 3 bases from V and 4 from J; bases not matched to a gene: 1. This CDR3 region has 13 residues. CDR3 sequence: CASSEGGADTQYF. CDR3 bases: TGCGCCAGCAGTGAAGGGGGCGCAGATACGCAGTATTTT.

Turning to this clone: Mismatch with germline at one junction end may stem from a read error. CDR3 coding DNA: TGCGTCAGCAGCCCAAATGTTGCGGGAACAGTTTCCGAAAAACTGTTTTTT. Residues: CVSSPNVAGTVSEKLFF. The rearrangement uses TRBV4-1 and TRBJ1-4; D gene unclear. Looked up from germline, CDR1 is MGHRA and CDR2 is YSYEKL. CDR3 length: 17 residues.

With respect to this clone: The junction shows a germline mismatch at one end, possibly a read error. V and J are TRBV12-5 and TRBJ2-5; no definite D call. From germline, CDR1 is LGHNT and CDR2 FRNRAP. This CDR3 is built from 14 residues. In DNA, the CDR3 is TGTGCTAGTGGTTTGGCGGACGGCCAAGGGACCCAGTACTTC. Protein product: CASGLADGQGTQYF.

The rearrangement links TRBV2 to TRBJ2-7, with 13 bases lining up with TRBD2. After removal of 8 bases from V and 7 bases from J, the junction contained 11 bases not matched to a gene. This CDR3 has 15 amino acids. Germline CDR1 SNHLY, CDR2 FYNNEI. CDR3 loop: CASGLLAGGPGEQYF. Here the CDR3 DNA reads TGTGCCAGCGGACTACTAGCGGGGGGGCCGGGGGAGCAGTACTTC. The whole variable domain, remainder taken from reference TRBV2 and TRBJ2-7, is EPEVTQTPSHQVTQMGQEVILRCVPISNHLYFYWYRQILGQKVEFLVSFYNNEISEKSEIFDDQFSVERPDGSNFTLKIRSTKLEDSAMYFCASGLLAGGPGEQYFGPGTRLTVT.

The chain combines TRBV10-3 with TRBJ2-1; 7 bases are a match to TRBD1. The CDR3 has 13 amino acids. The junction had 7 bases not matched to a gene; V was cut back by 6 bases and J by 8 bases. CDR1 and CDR2 (germline): ENHRY, SYGVKD. CDR3: CAIRDREWDEQFF. The CDR3 nucleotides are TGTGCCATCAGAGACAGGGAATGGGATGAGCAGTTCTTC.

The CDR3 DNA follows: TGTGCCACCAGCAGAGATTTGGCGGTAACGGAGACCCAGTACTTC. It is translated as CATSRDLAVTETQYF. This rearrangement joins TRBV15 to TRBJ2-5; D is ambiguous. Between the trimmed V and J ends, which lost 0 bases and 5 bases, there was a span of 13 bases. Germline CDR1 is LNHNV and CDR2 is YYDKDF (reference sequence). The CDR3 sequence is 15 residues long.

V is TRBV11-2 and J is TRBJ2-7, with D perhaps TRBD1 (5 bases). The CDR3 loop spans 13 amino acids. In germline, CDR1 is SGHAT, CDR2 FQNNGV. The V and J ends lost 3 bases and 3 bases respectively, with 9 bases between them. The CDR3 DNA is TGTGCCAGCAGCTTTTTAAGGGGCTACGAGCAGTACTTC. Protein product: CASSFLRGYEQYF.